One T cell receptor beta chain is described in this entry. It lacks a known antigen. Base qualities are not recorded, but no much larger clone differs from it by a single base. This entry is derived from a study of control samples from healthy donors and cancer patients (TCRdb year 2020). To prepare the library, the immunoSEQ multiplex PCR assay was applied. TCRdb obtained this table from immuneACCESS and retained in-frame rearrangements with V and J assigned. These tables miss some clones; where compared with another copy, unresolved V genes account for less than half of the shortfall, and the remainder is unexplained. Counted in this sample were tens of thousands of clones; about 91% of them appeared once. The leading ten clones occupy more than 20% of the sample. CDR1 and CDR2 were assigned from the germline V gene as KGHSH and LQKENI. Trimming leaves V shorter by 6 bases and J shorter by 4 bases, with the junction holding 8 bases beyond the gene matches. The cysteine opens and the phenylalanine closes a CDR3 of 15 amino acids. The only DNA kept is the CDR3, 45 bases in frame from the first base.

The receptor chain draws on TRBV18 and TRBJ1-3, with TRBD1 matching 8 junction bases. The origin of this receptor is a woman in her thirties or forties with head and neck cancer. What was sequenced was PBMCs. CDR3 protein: CASSSQGATGNTIYF. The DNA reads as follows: TGTGCCAGCTCTAGCCAGGGGGCGACCGGAAACACCATATATTTT. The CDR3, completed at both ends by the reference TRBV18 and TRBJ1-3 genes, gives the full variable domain NAGVMQNPRHLVRRRGQEARLRCSPMKGHSHVYWYRQLPEEGLKFMVYLQKENIIDESGMPKERFSAEFPKEGPSILRIQQVVRGDSAAYFCASSSQGATGNTIYFGEGSWLTVV.